The 29 T cell receptor beta chains listed next were all sequenced from one sample in a study of cytomegalovirus exposure and HLA in healthy donors. PCR involved 60 Vbeta and 13 Jbeta primers. TCRdb keeps only in-frame clones here, not all; method: immunoSEQ multiplex PCR. The sample shows about 190,000 clones, approximately 81% of them seen only once. Sequencing used PBMCs. The receptor source for this set is a woman aged 18-29 years in good health and CMV-seropositive.

This clone was seen a handful of times. The genes are TRBV27 and TRBJ2-2; weak D call: TRBD2 (6 bases). Germline V CDR1 and CDR2: MNHEY, SMNVEV (reference sequence). This CDR3 is 12 amino acids long. V lost 6 bases, J lost 8 bases, and 10 bases lay in between. CDR3 coding DNA: TGTGCCAGCAGGATGGGAGGAGGGGAGCTGTTTTTT. Encoded protein: CASRMGGGELFF.

As concerns this clone: The same CDR3 arises from other DNA sequences in this sample as well. The chain recombines TRBV6-5 with TRBJ1-1, with a tentative D call TRBD1 (6 bases). From germline, CDR1 is MNHEY and CDR2 SVGAGI. The length of the CDR3 is 14 residues. Trimming removed 2 bases from V and 3 bases from J, with 10 bases in between. The CDR3 DNA is TGTGCCAGCAGTTACACTGAGGGGGACACTGAAGCTTTCTTT. This sequence encodes CASSYTEGDTEAFF.

The J gene is TRBJ2-2, the V gene TRBV11-3; 7 nucleotides align to TRBD2. The CDR3 totals 16 residues. Germline assignment: CDR1 SGHNT and CDR2 YENEEA. J lost 4 bases, V lost 3 bases, and 8 bases had no gene match. DNA of the CDR3: TGTGCCAGCAGCTTGTGGCGGGGGACTACCACCGGGGAGCTGTTTTTT. Its translation is CASSLWRGTTTGELFF.

This clone has a handful of counts. The chain joins TRBV19 to TRBJ2-1, with 8 positions matching TRBD2. V lost 9 bases, J lost 9 bases, and 10 bases stayed unmatched. In germline, CDR1 is LNHDA, CDR2 SQIVND (reference sequence). The CDR3 loop spans 13 amino acids. The DNA for the CDR3 is TGTGCCAGCAGCGGGGGACTGCTGGGTGAGCAGTTCTTC. Residues: CASSGGLLGEQFF.

The chain couples TRBV11-2 to TRBJ2-1; tentatively, D is TRBD1 (5 bases). The CDR3 has 16 residues. Germline V gives CDR1 SGHAT, CDR2 FQNNGV. V shed 5 bases and J shed 2 bases, with 16 bases lying between them. This CDR3 reads CASSKRGSVPYNEQFF. DNA for the CDR3: TGTGCCAGCAGCAAAAGGGGCTCCGTCCCCTACAATGAGCAGTTCTTC.

The genes are TRBV2 and TRBJ2-5; TRBD2 matches 9 bases. V lost 1 base to trimming and J lost 5 bases; unmatched junction nucleotides: 8. CDR1 is SNHLY, CDR2 FYNNEI, per germline. The CDR3 has 16 residues. Here the CDR3 DNA reads TGTGCCAGCAGTGAAGGGGGACTAGCCGCGCGCGAGACCCAGTACTTC. Translated, it gives CASSEGGLAARETQYF.

The sample holds one count of this clone. The chain couples TRBV4-3 to TRBJ2-2, with unresolved D. Per germline, CDR1 LGHNA and CDR2 YSLEER. CDR3 size: 15 residues. V was clipped by 5 bases and J by 0 bases, with 10 bases between them. The CDR3 bases are TGCGCCAGCAGCTTTCGGGTCTCGAACACCGGGGAGCTGTTTTTT. As protein: CASSFRVSNTGELFF.

The table lists this clone with a count of one. The chain is built from TRBV2 and TRBJ2-2; D not certain. Between the trimmed V and J ends, which lost 8 bases and 3 bases, there was a span of 4 bases. Germline V gene data show CDR1 as SNHLY and CDR2 as FYNNEI. This CDR3 spans 11 amino acids. The CDR3 DNA is TGTGCCAGCTCCGACACCGGGGAGCTGTTTTTT. It yields the protein CASSDTGELFF.

The chain recombines TRBV6-6 with TRBJ2-7, with unresolved D. The CDR3 runs 14 residues. V lost 8 bases to trimming and J lost 1 base, with 15 bases between them. Germline V gene lookup returns CDR1 MNHNY and CDR2 SVGAGI (reference sequence). CDR3 loop: CASQRKSSSYEQYF. CDR3 bases: TGTGCCAGCCAAAGAAAATCGAGTTCCTACGAGCAGTACTTC.

The rearrangement joins TRBV7-3 to TRBJ2-2; D is unresolved. The CDR3 contains 17 residues. Trimming left V 5 bases short and J 1 base short, with 17 bases between. Germline V gives CDR1 SGHTA, CDR2 FQGTGA. As DNA, the CDR3 is TGTGCCAGCAGCCCTCTCCGTGGGCCTCTGAACACCGGGGAGCTGTTTTTT. It yields the protein CASSPLRGPLNTGELFF.

The J gene is TRBJ1-2, the V gene TRBV29-1, with D tentatively TRBD1 (5 bases). The germline V gene has CDR1 SQVTM and CDR2 ANQGSEA. The CDR3 is 12 amino acids. The V end lost 4 bases, the J end lost 0 bases, and 6 bases lay between the germline ends. Here the CDR3 reads CSVAQANYGYTF. CDR3 in DNA: TGCAGCGTTGCACAGGCTAACTATGGCTACACCTTC.

The chain is built from TRBV15 and TRBJ1-2, with no clear D. Deletions cut 1 base from V and 4 bases from J, with 7 bases between. The CDR3 is 13 amino acids. CDR1 LNHNV and CDR2 YYDKDF come from the germline V gene (reference sequence). CDR3 coding DNA: TGTGCCACCAGCAGAGTTGTCTTCTATGGCTACACCTTC. It codes for CATSRVVFYGYTF.

This chain uses TRBV27 with TRBJ2-3; 9 positions match TRBD2. In germline, CDR1 is MNHEY, CDR2 SMNVEV (reference sequence). The V segment lost 4 bases and the J segment 0 bases; nucleotides outside the gene matches: 5. The length of the CDR3 is 16 residues. In nucleotides, the CDR3 is TGTGCCAGCAGTTCACGGACTAGCGAAAGCACAGATACGCAGTATTTT. Its translation: CASSSRTSESTDTQYF.

The V call is TRBV13, the J call TRBJ2-3, with 9 bases that match TRBD2. Looked up from germline, CDR1 is PRHDT and CDR2 is FYEKMQ (reference sequence). V lost 1 base, J lost 7 bases, and 9 bases stayed unmatched. CDR3 length equals 16 residues. The CDR3 region is CASSLDPRGGPYTQYF. CDR3 DNA: TGTGCCAGCAGCTTAGATCCGCGGGGGGGCCCATATACGCAGTATTTT.

The J gene is TRBJ1-1, the V gene TRBV11-3; D gene uncertain. CDR3 length equals 12 residues. CDR1 and CDR2 from the germline V gene are SGHNT and YENEEA. The V end lost 6 bases, the J end lost 6 bases, and 11 bases lay between the germline ends. CDR3 region: CASSHPTSEAFF. CDR3 nucleotides: TGTGCCAGCAGTCACCCCACTTCTGAAGCTTTCTTT.

V gene TRBV6-4 combines with J gene TRBJ2-1; 9 bases fit TRBD2. The CDR3 covers 13 residues. CDR1 is MRHNA, CDR2 SNTAGT, per germline. Trimming cost V 4 bases and J 10 bases; bases outside gene matches: 5. The CDR3 protein is CASSVLAGREQFF. The CDR3, as DNA: TGTGCCAGCAGTGTGCTAGCGGGGAGAGAGCAGTTCTTC.

This clone showed up just a few times. The chain carries TRBV28 and TRBJ1-3; 10 positions match TRBD1. The junction had 11 bases not matched to a gene; V was cut back by 6 bases and J by 6 bases. In germline, CDR1 is MDHEN, CDR2 SYDVKM. This CDR3 has 16 amino acids. CDR3 DNA: TGTGCCAGCAGAGAATCCGGGACAGGGGCTGAAAACACCATATATTTT. Protein: CASRESGTGAENTIYF.

The rearrangement uses TRBV7-2 and TRBJ2-2, with D maybe TRBD2 (6 bases). Germline V gene sequence: CDR1 SGHTA, CDR2 FQGNSA. Trimming removed 5 bases from V and 5 bases from J, with 18 bases in between. The CDR3 sequence is 16 residues long. CDR3 coding DNA: TGTGCCAGCAGCCCCAGGGCGACTAGTCGTACCGGGGAGCTGTTTTTT. It codes for CASSPRATSRTGELFF.

Only a few counts were recorded for this clone. V is TRBV7-3 and J is TRBJ2-1, with TRBD2 matching 12 bases. Unmatched junction bases numbered 4, after V lost 4 bases and J lost 15 bases. CDR3 size: 12 residues. Germline V gene data show CDR1 as SGHTA and CDR2 as FQGTGA. For the CDR3, the DNA is TGTGCCAGCAGCTCTCTAGCGGGGGGGCTGTTCTTC. As protein: CASSSLAGGLFF.

This clone was found a few times. The sample has other DNA sequences that encode this CDR3 too. This chain connects TRBV6-1 to TRBJ2-5; 12 bases are shared with TRBD2. CDR3 length equals 15 residues. Germline CDR1 is MNHNS and CDR2 is SASEGT. V dropped 3 bases and J dropped 5; count of bases not matched to a gene: 4. CDR3 residues: CASSELAGGQETQYF. As DNA, the CDR3 is TGTGCCAGCAGTGAGCTAGCGGGGGGGCAGGAGACCCAGTACTTC.

This clone is a singleton in its sample. The same CDR3 also results from other DNA sequences found in this sample. The chain employs TRBV6-4 and TRBJ2-3, with TRBD2 matching over 10 bases. V was clipped by 5 bases and J by 3 bases; unmatched bases: 5. The CDR3 is made up of 15 amino acids. Germline lookup yields CDR1 MRHNA and CDR2 SNTAGT. This CDR3 reads CASSPSGGATDTQYF. CDR3 nucleotides: TGTGCCAGCAGTCCTAGCGGGGGAGCGACAGATACGCAGTATTTT.

The rearrangement links TRBV5-1 to TRBJ2-3; TRBD2 is a possible D gene (6 bases). The CDR3 sequence is 14 residues long. Trimming stripped 0 bases from V and 3 bases from J, with 8 bases between. Germline CDR1 and CDR2: SGHRS and YFSETQ. The CDR3 nucleotides are TGCGCCAGCAGCTTGGCTCGGGAGACAGATACGCAGTATTTT. The encoded protein is CASSLARETDTQYF.

This rearrangement joins TRBV11-2 to TRBJ2-3; TRBD2 matches at 13 bases. The germline CDR1 and CDR2 sequences are SGHAT and FQNNGV. V dropped 5 bases and J dropped 6; count of bases not matched to a gene: 8. The CDR3 is 16 amino acids. Written as DNA, the CDR3 is TGTGCCAGCAGCCCAGGACTAGCGGGGGAGGGGGATACGCAGTATTTT. This gives the protein CASSPGLAGEGDTQYF.

The V and J genes are TRBV7-2 and TRBJ2-1; possible D gene TRBD2, 6 bases. Trimming left V 5 bases short and J 5 bases short, with 25 bases between. Germline lookup yields CDR1 SGHTA and CDR2 FQGNSA. The CDR3 has 18 residues. CDR3 DNA: TGTGCCAGCAGCATATTTAGTCGACGGGGAGGCTTCCACAATGAGCAGTTCTTC. It specifies CASSIFSRRGGFHNEQFF.

V usage is TRBV5-6 and J usage is TRBJ1-1, with D unresolved. Germline V gene lookup returns CDR1 SGHDT and CDR2 YYEEEE. Trimming pared 0 bases from V and 1 base from J, leaving 4 bases between. This CDR3 comprises 13 residues. The CDR3 bases are TGTGCCAGCAGCTTGGTCAAGAACACTGAAGCTTTCTTT. Its protein product is CASSLVKNTEAFF.

The chain links TRBV14 to TRBJ2-3, with D tentatively TRBD1 (5 bases). Germline CDR1 reads SGHDN; CDR2 reads FVKESK. Trimming removed 4 bases from V and 2 bases from J, with 10 bases in between. There are 14 residues in the CDR3. CDR3 protein: CASSLRVYTDTQYF. In DNA, the CDR3 is TGTGCCAGCAGCCTCAGGGTCTACACAGATACGCAGTATTTT. Drawing the rest from reference TRBV14 and TRBJ2-3, the complete variable domain is EAGVTQFPSHSVIEKGQTVTLRCDPISGHDNLYWYRRVMGKEIKFLLHFVKESKQDESGMPNNRFLAERTGGTYSTLKVQPAELEDSGVYFCASSLRVYTDTQYFGPGTRLTVL.

A few counts support this clone. The V and J genes are TRBV28 and TRBJ2-7; D is ambiguous. The CDR3 contains 12 residues. Deletions cut 8 bases from V and 0 bases from J, with 8 bases between. The germline V gene encodes CDR1 MDHEN and CDR2 SYDVKM. The CDR3 is CASQANSYEQYF. The CDR3 DNA reads as TGTGCCAGCCAAGCTAACTCCTACGAGCAGTACTTC.

This chain connects TRBV9 to TRBJ2-3; 8 bases match TRBD2. CDR1 and CDR2 (germline): SGDLS, YYNGEE. Trimming removed 1 base from V and 6 bases from J; junction bases left unmatched: 7. The CDR3 length is 15 residues. The CDR3 protein is CASSVTGGVFDTQYF. DNA of the CDR3: TGTGCCAGCAGCGTAACCGGGGGGGTATTTGATACGCAGTATTTT. The entire variable domain, with the rest obtained from reference TRBV9 and TRBJ2-3, is as follows: DSGVTQTPKHLITATGQRVTLRCSPRSGDLSVYWYQQSLDQGLQFLIQYYNGEERAKGNILERFSAQQFPDLHSELNLSSLELGDSALYFCASSVTGGVFDTQYFGPGTRLTVL.

The gene calls are TRBV15 and TRBJ1-4; weak D call: TRBD1 (6 bases). V lost 4 bases to trimming and J lost 4 bases, with 16 bases between them. This CDR3 has 16 residues. The germline V gene encodes CDR1 LNHNV and CDR2 YYDKDF (reference sequence). The CDR3 DNA is TGTGCCACCAGCAAGGACCGGACAGCAAGTAATGAAAAACTGTTTTTT. It translates to CATSKDRTASNEKLFF.